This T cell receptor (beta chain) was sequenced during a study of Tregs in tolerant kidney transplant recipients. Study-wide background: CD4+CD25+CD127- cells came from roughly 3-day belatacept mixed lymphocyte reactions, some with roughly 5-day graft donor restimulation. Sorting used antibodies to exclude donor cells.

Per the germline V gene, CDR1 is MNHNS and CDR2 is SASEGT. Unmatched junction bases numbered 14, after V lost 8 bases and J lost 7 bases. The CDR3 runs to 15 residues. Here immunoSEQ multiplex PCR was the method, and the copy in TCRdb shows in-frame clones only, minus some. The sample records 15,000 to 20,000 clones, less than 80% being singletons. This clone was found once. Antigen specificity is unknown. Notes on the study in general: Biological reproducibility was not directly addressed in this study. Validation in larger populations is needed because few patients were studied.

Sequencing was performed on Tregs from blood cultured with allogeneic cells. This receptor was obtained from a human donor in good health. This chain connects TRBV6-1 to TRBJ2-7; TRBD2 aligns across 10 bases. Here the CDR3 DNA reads TGTGCCAGCGGGGGGGCGGGACTAGCGAACCGGGAGCAGTACTTC. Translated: CASGGAGLANREQYF.